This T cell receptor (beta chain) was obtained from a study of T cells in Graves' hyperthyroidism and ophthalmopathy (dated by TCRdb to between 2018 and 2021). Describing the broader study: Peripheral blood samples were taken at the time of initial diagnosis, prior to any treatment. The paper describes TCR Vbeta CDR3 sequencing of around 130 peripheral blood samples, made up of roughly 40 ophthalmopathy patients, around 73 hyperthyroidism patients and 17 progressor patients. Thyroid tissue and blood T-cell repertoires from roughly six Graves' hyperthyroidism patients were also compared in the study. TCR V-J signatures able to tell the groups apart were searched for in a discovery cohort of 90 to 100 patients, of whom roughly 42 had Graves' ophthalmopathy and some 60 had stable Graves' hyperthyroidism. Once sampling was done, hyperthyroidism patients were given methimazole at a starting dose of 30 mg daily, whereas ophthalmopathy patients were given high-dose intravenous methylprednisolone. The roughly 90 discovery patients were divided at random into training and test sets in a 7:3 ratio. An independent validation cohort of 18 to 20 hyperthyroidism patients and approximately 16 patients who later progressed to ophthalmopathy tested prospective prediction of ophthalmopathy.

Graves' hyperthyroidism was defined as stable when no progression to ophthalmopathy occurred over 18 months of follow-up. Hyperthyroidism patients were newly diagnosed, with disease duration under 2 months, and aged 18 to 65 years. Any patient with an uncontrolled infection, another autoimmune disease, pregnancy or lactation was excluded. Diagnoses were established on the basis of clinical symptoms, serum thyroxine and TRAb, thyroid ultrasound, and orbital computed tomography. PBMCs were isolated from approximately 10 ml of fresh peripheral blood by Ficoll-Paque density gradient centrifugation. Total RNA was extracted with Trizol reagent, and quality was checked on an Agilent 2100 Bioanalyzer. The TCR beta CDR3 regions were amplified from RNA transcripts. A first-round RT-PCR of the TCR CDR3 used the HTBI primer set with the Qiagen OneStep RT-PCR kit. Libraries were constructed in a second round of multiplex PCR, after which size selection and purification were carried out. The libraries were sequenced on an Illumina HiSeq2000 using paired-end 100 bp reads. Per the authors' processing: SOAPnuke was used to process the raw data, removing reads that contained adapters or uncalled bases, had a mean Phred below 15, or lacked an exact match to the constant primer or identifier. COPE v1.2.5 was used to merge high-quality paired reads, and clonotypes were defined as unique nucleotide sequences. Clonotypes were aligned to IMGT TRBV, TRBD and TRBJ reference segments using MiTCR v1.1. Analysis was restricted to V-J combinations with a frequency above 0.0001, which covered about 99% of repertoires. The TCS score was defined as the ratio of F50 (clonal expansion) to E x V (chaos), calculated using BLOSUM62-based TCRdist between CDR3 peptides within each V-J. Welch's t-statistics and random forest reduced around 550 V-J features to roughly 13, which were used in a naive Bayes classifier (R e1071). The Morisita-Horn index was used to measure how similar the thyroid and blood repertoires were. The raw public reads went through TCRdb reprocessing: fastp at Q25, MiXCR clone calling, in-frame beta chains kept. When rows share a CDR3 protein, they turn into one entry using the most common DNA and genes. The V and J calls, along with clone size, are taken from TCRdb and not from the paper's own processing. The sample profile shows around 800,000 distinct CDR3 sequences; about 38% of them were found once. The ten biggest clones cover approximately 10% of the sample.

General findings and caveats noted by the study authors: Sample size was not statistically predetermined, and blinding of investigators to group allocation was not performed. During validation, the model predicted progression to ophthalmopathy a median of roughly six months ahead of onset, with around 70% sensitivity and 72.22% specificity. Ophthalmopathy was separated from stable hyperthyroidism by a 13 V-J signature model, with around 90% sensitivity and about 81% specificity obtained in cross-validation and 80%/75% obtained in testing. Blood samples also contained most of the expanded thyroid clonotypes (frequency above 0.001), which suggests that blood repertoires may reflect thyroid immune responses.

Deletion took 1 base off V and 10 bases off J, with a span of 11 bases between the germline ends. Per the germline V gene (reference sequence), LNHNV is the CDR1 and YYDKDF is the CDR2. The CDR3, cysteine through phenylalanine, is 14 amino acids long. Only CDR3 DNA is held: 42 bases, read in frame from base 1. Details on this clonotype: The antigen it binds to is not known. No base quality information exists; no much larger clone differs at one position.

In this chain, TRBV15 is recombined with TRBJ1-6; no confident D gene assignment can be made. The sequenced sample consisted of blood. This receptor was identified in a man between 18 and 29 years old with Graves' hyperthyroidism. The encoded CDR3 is CATSRANSPSPLHF. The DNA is TGTGCCACCAGCAGAGCCAACAGCCCCTCACCCCTCCACTTT. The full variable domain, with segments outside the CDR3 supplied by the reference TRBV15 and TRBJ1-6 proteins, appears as DAMVIQNPRYQVTQFGKPVTLSCSQTLNHNVMYWYQQKSSQAPKLLFHYYDKDFNNEADTPDNFQSRRPNTSFCFLDIRSPGLGDTAMYLCATSRANSPSPLHFGNGTRLTVT.